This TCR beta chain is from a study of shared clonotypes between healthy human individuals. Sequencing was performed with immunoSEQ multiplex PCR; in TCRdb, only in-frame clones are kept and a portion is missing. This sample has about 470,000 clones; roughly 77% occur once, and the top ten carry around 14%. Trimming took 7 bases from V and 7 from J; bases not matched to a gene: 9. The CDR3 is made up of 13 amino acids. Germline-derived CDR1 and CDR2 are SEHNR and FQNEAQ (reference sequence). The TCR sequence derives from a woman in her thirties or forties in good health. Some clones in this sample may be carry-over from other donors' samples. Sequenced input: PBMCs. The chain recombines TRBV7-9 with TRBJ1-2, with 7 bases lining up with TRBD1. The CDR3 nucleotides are TGTGCCAGCAACCGACAGGGAGAGGGTGGCTACACCTTC. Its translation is CASNRQGEGGYTF.